The 24 T cell receptor beta chains presented below share a single source sample, sequenced in a study of blood T cell repertoires in COVID-19. Sequencing used immunoSEQ multiplex PCR; TCRdb keeps in-frame clones, though not all of them. The sample includes a few hundred thousand clones, approximately 86% of them seen just once. Sequencing input: peripheral blood. The receptor source for this set is a woman in her 70s with active or convalescent COVID-19.

This clone was observed a few times. The V call is TRBV9, the J call TRBJ1-5; D remains ambiguous. The CDR3 totals 12 residues. Germline CDR1 and CDR2: SGDLS and YYNGEE. V was pared by 4 bases and J by 9 bases, with 11 bases between. The CDR3 region is CASSTTTGPQHF. CDR3 bases: TGTGCCAGCAGCACCACCACGGGGCCCCAGCATTTT.

The chain has TRBV5-4 and TRBJ1-1, with D possibly being TRBD1 (6 bases). The germline V gene encodes CDR1 SGHNT and CDR2 YYREEE (reference sequence). V lost 0 bases and J 3 bases, leaving 15 bases between the germline ends. The CDR3 contains 16 residues. This chain's CDR3 is CASSLGQGKMDTEAFF. CDR3 in DNA: TGTGCCAGCAGCTTGGGTCAGGGGAAGATGGACACTGAAGCTTTCTTT.

The rearrangement uses TRBV9 and TRBJ1-2; tentatively, D is TRBD1 (5 bases). V lost 0 bases, J lost 6 bases, and 6 bases lay in between. Per the germline V gene, CDR1 is SGDLS and CDR2 is YYNGEE. The CDR3 loop spans 12 amino acids. The CDR3 loop is CASSVEGHGYTF. CDR3 coding DNA: TGTGCCAGCAGCGTAGAGGGGCATGGCTACACCTTC.

The rearrangement joins TRBV5-1 to TRBJ2-2, with a tentative D call TRBD2 (5 bases). The germline V and J ends were trimmed by 6 bases and 6 bases, with 15 bases remaining between them. From germline, CDR1 is SGHRS and CDR2 YFSETQ. This CDR3 has 14 amino acids. As DNA, the CDR3 is TGCGCCAGCACCTCTGGTAGCGTTCCCGGGGAGCTGTTTTTT. Residues: CASTSGSVPGELFF.

V is TRBV19 and J is TRBJ1-6, with no clear D. With 6 bases removed from V and 10 bases from J, the gap between germline ends came to 22 bases. This CDR3 has 16 amino acids. Germline values: CDR1 LNHDA, CDR2 SQIVND (reference sequence). CDR3 coding DNA: TGTGCCAGTAGCTTGGCTGCGGACGGCGGGAAATCACCCCTCCACTTT. It yields the protein CASSLAADGGKSPLHF.

This chain links TRBV7-2 with TRBJ2-7, with D possibly TRBD2 on 5 matching bases. Germline V gene data show CDR1 as SGHTA and CDR2 as FQGNSA. V was clipped by 1 base and J by 0 bases, with 10 bases between them. This CDR3 is 15 amino acids long. CDR3 DNA: TGTGCCAGCAGCTTAGGCAGCGGCCTCTCCTACGAGCAGTACTTC. Translating it yields CASSLGSGLSYEQYF.

The chain has TRBV2 and TRBJ1-1, with D unclear. The germline V gene encodes CDR1 SNHLY and CDR2 FYNNEI. Between the trimmed V and J ends, which lost 7 bases and 2 bases, there was a span of 14 bases. This CDR3 has 14 residues. The CDR3 DNA follows: TGTGCCAGCACCCTAGACGGCCCCAACACTGAAGCTTTCTTT. Its translation: CASTLDGPNTEAFF.

The V gene is TRBV15, the J gene TRBJ2-1; weak D call: TRBD2 (6 bases). The CDR3 loop spans 15 amino acids. The V gene's germline CDR1 is LNHNV and CDR2 YYDKDF (reference sequence). V lost 5 bases and J lost 1, with 12 bases in between. CDR3 residues: CATSPRGRSYNEQFF. CDR3 bases: TGTGCCACCAGCCCGAGAGGGAGGTCCTACAATGAGCAGTTCTTC.

The genes are TRBV12-3 or TRBV12-4 and TRBJ2-5; the D gene is possibly TRBD1 (5 bases). CDR3 size: 13 residues. V shed 4 bases and J shed 5 bases, with 11 bases lying between them. CDR3 region: CASSSDSPETQYF. In nucleotides, the CDR3 is TGTGCCAGCAGTTCCGACAGTCCGGAGACCCAGTACTTC.

V gene TRBV6-2 or TRBV6-3 combines with J gene TRBJ2-1; a weak D match, TRBD2 (6 bases). Trimming took off 0 bases at V and 8 bases at J, with 17 bases between the two ends. In germline, CDR1 is MNHEY, CDR2 SVGEGT. This CDR3 has 16 amino acids. CDR3 coding DNA: TGTGCCAGCAGTTACTCCCCAGGGAGGACCTGGGATGAGCAGTTCTTC. Translation: CASSYSPGRTWDEQFF.

The chain couples TRBV12-5 to TRBJ1-2; the match to TRBD1 covers 8 bases. CDR1 LGHNT and CDR2 FRNRAP come from the germline V gene. This CDR3 region has 15 residues. Unmatched junction bases numbered 3, after V lost 1 base and J lost 2 bases. In DNA form, the CDR3 reads TGTGCTAGTGGTTTGGGGCAGGGGGCCAACTATGGCTACACCTTC. This codes for CASGLGQGANYGYTF. Together with reference TRBV12-5 and TRBJ1-2, the CDR3 gives the full variable domain: DARVTQTPRHKVTEMGQEVTMRCQPILGHNTVFWYRQTMMQGLELLAYFRNRAPLDDSGMPKDRFSAEMPDATLATLKIQPSEPRDSAVYFCASGLGQGANYGYTFGSGTRLTVV.

The chain carries TRBV6-5 and TRBJ2-7, with D tentatively TRBD2 (6 bases). V shed 8 bases and J shed 3 bases, with 14 bases lying between them. CDR3 length equals 13 residues. Germline CDR1 reads MNHEY; CDR2 reads SVGAGI. This CDR3 is CASRVGEVYEQYF. CDR3 bases: TGTGCCAGCCGAGTGGGGGAGGTCTACGAGCAGTACTTC.

V usage is TRBV9 and J usage is TRBJ1-6, with 7 bases fitting TRBD1. CDR1 SGDLS and CDR2 YYNGEE come from the germline V gene. This CDR3 is built from 15 residues. The trim removed 3 bases at V and 6 bases at J, leaving 6 bases unmatched. The CDR3 sequence is CASSGRQGLNSPLHF. The CDR3 DNA is TGTGCCAGCAGCGGACGACAGGGACTTAATTCACCCCTCCACTTT.

CDR3 amino acids: CASSLMRSGTGNNQPQHF. DNA of the CDR3: TGTGCCAGCAGCTTAATGCGATCAGGGACTGGTAACAATCAGCCCCAGCATTTT. J is TRBJ1-5 and V is TRBV7-2, with D tentatively TRBD1 (5 bases). The ends were cut back, 2 bases at V and 3 bases at J, with 20 bases in the middle. This CDR3 is 18 amino acids long. CDR1 is SGHTA and CDR2 is FQGNSA in the germline V gene. The entire variable domain, with the rest obtained from reference TRBV7-2 and TRBJ1-5, is as follows: GAGVSQSPSNKVTEKGKDVELRCDPISGHTALYWYRQSLGQGLEFLIYFQGNSAPDKSGLPSDRFSAERTGGSVSTLTIQRTQQEDSAVYLCASSLMRSGTGNNQPQHFGDGTRLSIL.

In its sample, this clone was seen many times. The chain couples TRBV14 to TRBJ2-1; 7 bases are shared with TRBD1. Unmatched junction bases numbered 9, after V lost 8 bases and J lost 8 bases. The CDR3 covers 13 residues. Germline-derived CDR1 and CDR2 are SGHDN and FVKESK. For the CDR3, the DNA is TGTGCCAGCCGGGACAGCGTTGTAGATGAGCAGTTCTTC. It specifies CASRDSVVDEQFF. The variable domain in full, completed from reference TRBV14 and TRBJ2-1, reads EAGVTQFPSHSVIEKGQTVTLRCDPISGHDNLYWYRRVMGKEIKFLLHFVKESKQDESGMPNNRFLAERTGGTYSTLKVQPAELEDSGVYFCASRDSVVDEQFFGPGTRLTVL.

This clone appeared a few times. The chain has TRBV19 and TRBJ1-1, with D unclear. The CDR3 contains 15 residues. Germline CDR1 LNHDA, CDR2 SQIVND (reference sequence). The V and J ends lost 7 bases and 2 bases respectively, with 17 bases between them. CDR3 DNA sequence: TGTGCCAGTATCACACAAGCCGGACTTAACACTGAAGCTTTCTTT. As protein: CASITQAGLNTEAFF.

The chain is built from TRBV6-6 and TRBJ1-2; 7 bases fit TRBD1. Germline assignment: CDR1 MNHNY and CDR2 SVGAGI (reference sequence). V was clipped by 0 bases and J by 5 bases; unmatched bases: 6. This CDR3 contains 15 residues. CDR3: CASSYSTGQTYGYTF. CDR3 DNA sequence: TGTGCCAGCAGTTACTCTACGGGACAGACGTATGGCTACACCTTC.

The V gene is TRBV3-1 (or the pseudogene TRBV3-2), the J gene TRBJ2-1, with D unresolved. V lost 10 bases and J 2 bases, leaving 9 bases between the germline ends. Germline loops: CDR1 LGHDT, CDR2 YNNKEL (reference sequence). There are 12 residues in the CDR3. CDR3 residues: CAIRGPYNEQFF. The CDR3 nucleotides are TGTGCCATCCGAGGCCCCTACAATGAGCAGTTCTTC.

This clone was recorded only once. The chain combines TRBV24-1 with TRBJ1-5; perhaps TRBD1 as D (6 bases). This CDR3 has 13 residues. V was cut by 5 bases and J by 6 bases, with 10 bases left in between. Per the germline V gene, CDR1 is KGHDR and CDR2 is SFDVKD. The CDR3 DNA sequence: TGTGCCACCAGTGGGGGGGGCCCTCAGCCCCAGCATTTT. Its protein product is CATSGGGPQPQHF.

The V and J genes are TRBV6-5 and TRBJ2-3, with 8 bases that match TRBD2. Germline trimming cut 6 bases from V and 5 bases from J; bases unmatched to any gene: 10. Germline V gene data show CDR1 as MNHEY and CDR2 as SVGAGI. The CDR3 runs 15 residues. The CDR3 protein is CASRARSLAGDTQYF. Written as DNA, the CDR3 is TGTGCCAGCAGAGCTAGGAGCCTAGCGGGAGATACGCAGTATTTT.

This chain's CDR3 is CASSSLGQNQETQYF. In DNA, the CDR3 is TGTGCCAGCAGCTCCTTGGGACAAAATCAAGAGACCCAGTACTTC. The chain recombines TRBV7-2 with TRBJ2-5, with D tentatively TRBD1 (6 bases). Per the germline V gene, CDR1 is SGHTA and CDR2 is FQGNSA. V lost 4 bases and J 2 bases, leaving 14 bases between the germline ends. CDR3 length: 15 amino acids.

The rearrangement uses TRBV19 and TRBJ1-1; TRBD1 aligns across 9 bases. CDR1 is LNHDA, CDR2 SQIVND, per germline (reference sequence). CDR3 length: 16 amino acids. J lost 11 bases, V lost 7 bases, and 20 bases had no gene match. The CDR3 DNA sequence: TGTGCCAGTACGATACTACCGGGACAGGGCCCAATAGAGGCTTTCTTT. Its protein product is CASTILPGQGPIEAFF. Drawing the rest from reference TRBV19 and TRBJ1-1, the complete variable domain is DGGITQSPKYLFRKEGQNVTLSCEQNLNHDAMYWYRQDPGQGLRLIYYSQIVNDFQKGDIAEGYSVSREKKESFPLTVTSAQKNPTAFYLCASTILPGQGPIEAFFGQGTRLTVV.

V gene TRBV18 combines with J gene TRBJ1-5; perhaps TRBD1 as D (5 bases). Germline V gene lookup returns CDR1 KGHSH and CDR2 LQKENI. The ends were cut back, 2 bases at V and 5 bases at J, with 16 bases in the middle. The CDR3 extends over 16 amino acids. The CDR3, as DNA: TGTGCCAGCTCACCAGGGGTGAGGAGGGGTGATCAGCCCCAGCATTTT. It yields the protein CASSPGVRRGDQPQHF.

The rearrangement links TRBV6-4 to TRBJ1-5; D not certain. The germline V gene has CDR1 MRHNA and CDR2 SNTAGT. V was shortened by 3 bases and J by 2 bases, with 11 bases between the two germline ends. The CDR3 contains 15 residues. The CDR3 DNA reads TGTGCCAGCAGTGAGGCAGGTGGCGGCAATCAGCCCCAGCATTTT. The encoded protein is CASSEAGGGNQPQHF.